This T cell receptor beta chain was sequenced during a study of blood T cell repertoires in COVID-19. The CDR3 has 13 amino acids. The germline V gene encodes CDR1 LNHDA and CDR2 SQIVND (reference sequence). Deletions cut 5 bases from V and 4 bases from J, with 9 bases between. The data were produced by immunoSEQ multiplex PCR, yet TCRdb's version contains in-frame clones alone and is incomplete. The sample lists about 86,000 clones; around 80% were seen once. The chain couples TRBV19 to TRBJ1-5; D not resolved. This TCR came from an older man with acute or convalescent COVID-19. The sequenced sample consisted of peripheral blood. The CDR3 protein is CASSYQKNQPQHF. In DNA form, the CDR3 reads TGTGCCAGTAGTTACCAGAAAAATCAGCCCCAGCATTTT.